The TCR beta chain under discussion was sequenced for a study of T-cell memory formation after mild COVID-19. Findings and caveats of the study: Clones contracting day 15 to 85 were balanced CD4/CD8; later expanders leaned CD4+.

From germline, CDR1 is SGHTA and CDR2 FQGTGA. The CDR3 loop spans 16 amino acids. Trimming left V 6 bases short and J 1 base short, with 17 bases between. TCRdb reprocessed the 5' RACE reads with MiXCR, giving one entry per CDR3 protein. The sample holds hundreds of thousands of distinct CDR3 sequences, about 22% seen once. This clonotype was observed a few times. Its antigen is as yet unknown. This clonotype was obtained from an adult woman who had mild COVID-19 (a few samples of this study predate the infection). Cell type and time point are not known. The sample comprised PBMCs or a T cell subset sorted from them (not recorded which). V and J are TRBV7-3 and TRBJ2-3; D gene ambiguous. The CDR3 protein is CASSTGKRLGTDTQYF. The CDR3 bases are TGTGCCAGCAGTACCGGAAAAAGGTTGGGCACAGATACGCAGTATTTT.